This T cell receptor beta chain was observed in a study of Ad26.COV2.S vaccination and SARS-CoV-2 variants. Study information: Intramuscular Ad26.COV2.S doses were given once or twice, 56 days apart.

This CDR3 has 13 amino acids. Trimming pared 2 bases from V and 6 bases from J, leaving 10 bases between. Comments on this clone: Its antigen is currently unknown.

Clones were read by immunoSEQ multiplex PCR, and TCRdb kept only the in-frame ones, dropping some. The data contain about 390,000 clones, approximately 90% of them singletons. Noted treatment: over 15 received Ad26.COV2.S at low or high dose, single or two shots; five or six received placebo; per-sample allocation not given. Collection of samples fell on day 63 after the first vaccine or placebo injection. General observations from the study: An underestimation of total T cell responses may have resulted from the TCR breadth and depth analyses.

The chain is built from TRBV12-3 or TRBV12-4 and TRBJ1-2; D gene unclear. The receptor was derived from a person between 18 and 65 years old who received the Ad26.COV2.S COVID-19 vaccine or a placebo. The material was peripheral blood, obtained in a trial of Ad26.COV2.S vaccine versus placebo. The CDR3 region has the DNA TGTGCCAGCAGTTTAATCAGAGCCCATGGCTACACCTTC. It encodes CASSLIRAHGYTF.